This TCR beta chain was identified during a study of T cell clonotyping in hematopoietic cell transplantation. This clone was seen only once. Some clones are missing from TCRdb's copy, which holds only in-frame ones; the method was immunoSEQ multiplex PCR. Of some 8,800 clones in the sample, roughly 93% were seen once. The germline V gene encodes CDR1 MGHRA and CDR2 YSYEKL. V lost 0 bases to trimming and J lost 4 bases, with 15 bases between them. The CDR3 sequence is 16 residues long. This chain links TRBV4-1 with TRBJ2-5; TRBD1 or TRBD2 may be the D gene (5 bases each). The sample was PBMCs, taken 100 days after allogeneic stem cell transplant. The sequence was collected from a male patient in his 50s who had an allogeneic stem cell transplant from a related donor, so T cells may come from the graft donor. Some clones in this sample may be carry-over from other donors' samples. This chain's CDR3 is CASSQESWGSGETQYF. As DNA, the CDR3 is TGCGCCAGCAGCCAAGAGTCGTGGGGGAGTGGAGAGACCCAGTACTTC.